Below, 11 T cell receptor beta chains from the same sample are listed, as sequenced in a study of cytomegalovirus exposure and HLA in healthy donors. PCR amplification relied on 60 Vbeta primers (plus 13 Jbeta primers). Measured with immunoSEQ multiplex PCR; TCRdb has only the in-frame clones, and not every one. This sample has tens of thousands of clones; about two thirds occur once, and the top ten carry less than 8.5%. Sequencing used PBMCs. All receptors derive from a man aged 35 to 55 in good health and CMV-seropositive.

On this clone itself: The same CDR3 arises from other DNA sequences in this sample as well. The V and J genes are TRBV5-1 and TRBJ1-5; 7 nucleotides line up with TRBD1. The CDR3 spans 14 residues. Germline CDR1 and CDR2: SGHRS and YFSETQ. V was pared by 2 bases and J by 2 bases, with 1 base of the junction left unmatched. CDR3 sequence (DNA): TGCGCCAGCAGCTTAACAGGGGGCAATCAGCCCCAGCATTTT. It specifies CASSLTGGNQPQHF.

The CDR3 DNA reads TGTGCCAGCAGCTTAGGTCGGAGCTCCTACGAGCAGTACTTC. Translating it yields CASSLGRSSYEQYF. The chain employs TRBV5-6 and TRBJ2-7, with unresolved D. The V end was cut by 2 bases, the J end by 0 bases, with 9 bases between. Germline CDR1 and CDR2: SGHDT and YYEEEE. CDR3 length: 14 amino acids.

The chain carries TRBV6-1 and TRBJ2-4, with 8 positions matching TRBD2. This CDR3 spans 14 amino acids. Looked up from germline, CDR1 is MNHNS and CDR2 is SASEGT. Trimming took 8 bases from V and 6 from J; bases not matched to a gene: 9. CDR3 residues: CASSAPGGGNIQYF. The CDR3 DNA follows: TGTGCCAGCTCTGCGCCGGGGGGGGGAAACATTCAGTACTTC.

The chain links TRBV5-1 to TRBJ1-1; D is ambiguous. Trimming removed 0 bases from V and 0 bases from J, with 3 bases in between. CDR1 and CDR2 (germline): SGHRS, YFSETQ. CDR3 length: 13 amino acids. As DNA, the CDR3 is TGCGCCAGCAGCTTGGAGCTGAACACTGAAGCTTTCTTT. Amino acid sequence: CASSLELNTEAFF.

The chain joins TRBV4-1 to TRBJ1-6; TRBD1 matches 7 bases. V dropped 3 bases and J dropped 7; count of bases not matched to a gene: 9. CDR1 and CDR2 from the germline V gene are MGHRA and YSYEKL. This CDR3 has 16 residues. The CDR3 coding sequence is TGCGCCAGCAGCCACCTCTGGGGGGACAGAAATTCACCCCTCCACTTT. This translates into CASSHLWGDRNSPLHF.

CDR3 sequence: CSVGGQGGTEAFF. The DNA of the CDR3 is TGCAGCGTTGGGGGACAGGGCGGGACTGAAGCTTTCTTT. This chain connects TRBV29-1 to TRBJ1-1, with 9 bases aligning to TRBD1. The CDR3 contains 13 residues. After removal of 4 bases from V and 5 bases from J, the junction contained 5 bases not matched to a gene. Germline V gene lookup returns CDR1 SQVTM and CDR2 ANQGSEA.

This clone showed up just once. The chain recombines TRBV30 with TRBJ2-2; maybe TRBD2 (6 bases). V was shortened by 4 bases and J by 6 bases, with 12 bases between the two germline ends. The CDR3 totals 13 residues. Germline V gene data show CDR1 as GTSNPN and CDR2 as SVGIG (reference sequence). The CDR3 coding sequence is TGTGCCTGGAACGGGGGAGCGTCCGGGGAGCTGTTTTTT. Translating it yields CAWNGGASGELFF.

This chain uses TRBV5-1 with TRBJ2-2, with D possibly being TRBD2 (6 bases). CDR3 length equals 18 residues. The V end was cut by 0 bases, the J end by 0 bases, with 15 bases between. CDR1 and CDR2 from the germline V gene are SGHRS and YFSETQ. The CDR3 coding sequence is TGCGCCAGCAGCTTGGGTAGGGACTCCCTCCCGAACACCGGGGAGCTGTTTTTT. It is translated as CASSLGRDSLPNTGELFF. Filled out from reference TRBV5-1 and TRBJ2-2, the complete variable domain reads KAGVTQTPRYLIKTRGQQVTLSCSPISGHRSVSWYQQTPGQGLQFLFEYFSETQRNKGNFPGRFSGRQFSNSRSEMNVSTLELGDSALYLCASSLGRDSLPNTGELFFGEGSRLTVL.

About this clone itself: Since no conserved phenylalanine or tryptophan closes the CDR3, a read error is the likely cause. Because the CDR3's place on the DNA is in doubt, the DNA is left out and the CDR3 is given as listed by TCRdb. The chain is built from TRBV19 and TRBJ1-2; no DNA check was done on the table's D call, TRBD1. CDR1 is LNHDA and CDR2 is SQIVND in the germline V gene (reference sequence). Including both end residues, the CDR3 is 13 amino acids long. The CDR3 loop is CASSSNGRGTVYS.

The genes are TRBV9 and TRBJ1-6; TRBD1 matches 7 bases. Germline V CDR1 and CDR2: SGDLS, YYNGEE. The junction had 9 bases not matched to a gene; V was cut back by 4 bases and J by 5 bases. CDR3 length: 16 residues. CDR3: CASSSQGGTDNSPLHF. The DNA for the CDR3 is TGTGCCAGCAGCTCACAAGGGGGGACAGATAATTCACCCCTCCACTTT.

Here the CDR3 reads CASSAGGKQANVLTF. CDR3 DNA sequence: TGTGCCAGCAGCGCCGGGGGGAAACAAGCCAACGTCCTGACTTTC. The V call is TRBV5-4, the J call TRBJ2-6; 7 bases agree with TRBD2. CDR1 SGHNT and CDR2 YYREEE come from the germline V gene (reference sequence). Trimming cost V 4 bases and J 7 bases; bases outside gene matches: 8. The CDR3 runs to 15 residues. Combining the CDR3 with reference TRBV5-4 and TRBJ2-6 gives the whole variable domain ETGVTQSPTHLIKTRGQQVTLRCSSQSGHNTVSWYQQALGQGPQFIFQYYREEENGRGNFPPRFSGLQFPNYSSELNVNALELDDSALYLCASSAGGKQANVLTFGAGSRLTVL.